The text below deals with one T cell receptor (beta chain). Its specificity is unknown. Per the germline V gene, CDR1 is SGHTA and CDR2 is FQGTGA. Trimming removed 4 bases from V and 6 bases from J, with 14 bases in between. The CDR3 loop spans 14 amino acids. The sample belongs to a study of shared clonotypes between healthy human individuals. Overall study results and limits: The genetic and exposure-history diversity represented was limited by few donors.

Evenly divided among several immunoSEQ plates was the genomic DNA of each subset. In the original processing: In the immunoSEQ data, sequences were junction-only and lacked quality scores, so filtering differed. Some clones are missing from TCRdb's copy, which holds only in-frame ones; the method was immunoSEQ multiplex PCR. V, J and clone size reflect that table, while D and trimming were determined from the DNA. The data hold about 1.1 million clones, with around three quarters observed a single time. The V call is TRBV7-3, the J call TRBJ2-3, with a weak D call TRBD2 (6 bases). The sequence derives from a young man in good health. Some clones in this sample may be carry-over from other donors' samples. The sequenced sample was memory CD4+ T cells from PBMCs. Subset in this sample: CD45RA-negative fraction. The CDR3, as DNA: TGTGCCAGCAGCTCAATCGGGAGCAGGGATACGCAGTATTTT. This codes for CASSSIGSRDTQYF.